The entry below gives a single T cell receptor (beta chain) sequence along with its context. This record comes from a study of tumor-infiltrating lymphocytes in oesophageal squamous cell carcinoma. TCRdb analysed the PCR reads with MiXCR anew, one entry per CDR3 protein. The profile shows more than 9,500 distinct CDR3 sequences, around half of them singletons. The germline V and J ends were trimmed by 0 bases and 7 bases, with 10 bases remaining between them. Germline assignment: CDR1 SGHTA and CDR2 FQGTGA. This CDR3 spans 13 amino acids. Material for sequencing was esophageal tumor tissue. The clonotype comes from a male donor with esophageal squamous cell carcinoma. The chain combines TRBV7-3 with TRBJ2-7; D is undetermined. The CDR3 loop reads CASSLTGYNEQYF. DNA for the CDR3: TGTGCCAGCAGCTTAACCGGGTACAATGAGCAGTACTTC.